This T cell receptor beta chain was identified during a study of blood T cell repertoires in COVID-19. Overall study: Collection of acute and convalescent COVID-19 samples took place in the United States, Italy and Spain.

The CDR3 contains 15 residues. Germline lookup yields CDR1 KGHSH and CDR2 LQKENI. The V gene lost 2 bases and the J gene lost 0 bases, with 10 bases spanning the gap. Under the authors' procedure: Amplification of reference gene primers was used by the study to estimate nucleated cell counts. The protocol was immunoSEQ multiplex PCR, while the TCRdb copy is restricted to in-frame clones and leaves out a portion. V and J calls and clone size are copied from that table; D and trimming were computed from the DNA. The sample shows 150,000 to 200,000 clones, approximately 80% of them seen only once. Recruitment covered about two dozen US areas and drew participants whose ages spanned about 18 to 100 years. Two consecutive negative NP/OP PCR tests, clearance, or resolved symptoms defined Cohort 3 recovery.

This receptor was identified in a man aged 35 to 55 who had recovered from COVID-19. Sequences were obtained from PBMCs or T cells enriched from blood (not recorded which). The chain joins TRBV18 to TRBJ1-1, with D possibly TRBD1 on 5 matching bases. Written as DNA, the CDR3 is TGTGCCAGCTCACCAGCGACAGAAATGAACACTGAAGCTTTCTTT. Translation: CASSPATEMNTEAFF.